This T cell receptor (beta chain) emerged from a study of T cell changes during pregnancy in multiple sclerosis. Only one count was recorded for this clone. V dropped 3 bases and J dropped 9; count of bases not matched to a gene: 10. The CDR3 runs to 14 residues. The germline V gene has CDR1 ENHRY and CDR2 SYGVKD. The method was immunoSEQ multiplex PCR; TCRdb's version includes in-frame clones alone and lacks a portion of them. The sample consists of about 97,000 clones, 91% of them appearing once. The sequence derives from a female donor with multiple sclerosis, enrolled in a pregnancy study. This rearrangement joins TRBV10-3 to TRBJ2-5, with 7 nucleotides matching TRBD2. Sequenced material: peripheral blood, taken in the second trimester of pregnancy. DNA of the CDR3: TGTGCCATCAGTGACCCCCCGACTAGCATGGCCCAGTACTTC. Its translation is CAISDPPTSMAQYF.